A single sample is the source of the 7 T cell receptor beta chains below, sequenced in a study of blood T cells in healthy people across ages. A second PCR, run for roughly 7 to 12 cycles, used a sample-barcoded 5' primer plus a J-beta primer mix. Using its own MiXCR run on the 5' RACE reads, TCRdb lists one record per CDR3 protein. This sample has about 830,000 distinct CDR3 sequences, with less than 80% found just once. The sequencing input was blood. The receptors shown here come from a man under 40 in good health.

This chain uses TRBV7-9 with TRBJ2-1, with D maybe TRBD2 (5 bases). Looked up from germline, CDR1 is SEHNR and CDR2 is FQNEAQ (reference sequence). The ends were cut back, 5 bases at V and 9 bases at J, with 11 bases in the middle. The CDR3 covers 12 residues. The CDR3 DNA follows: TGTGCCAGCAGCAACGGAGGTGGTGAGCAGTTCTTC. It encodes CASSNGGGEQFF.

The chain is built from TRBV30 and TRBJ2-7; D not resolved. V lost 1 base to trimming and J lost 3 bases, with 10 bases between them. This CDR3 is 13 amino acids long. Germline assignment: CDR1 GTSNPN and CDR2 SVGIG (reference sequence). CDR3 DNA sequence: TGTGCCTGGAGTGAAGGTGAGAACTACGAGCAGTACTTC. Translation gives CAWSEGENYEQYF.

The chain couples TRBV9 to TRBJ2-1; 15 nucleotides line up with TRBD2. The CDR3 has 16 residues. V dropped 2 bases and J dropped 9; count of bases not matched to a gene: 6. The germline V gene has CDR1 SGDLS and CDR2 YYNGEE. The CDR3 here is CASSVARTSGGVEQFF. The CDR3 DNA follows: TGTGCCAGCAGCGTCGCTAGGACTAGCGGGGGGGTTGAGCAGTTCTTC.

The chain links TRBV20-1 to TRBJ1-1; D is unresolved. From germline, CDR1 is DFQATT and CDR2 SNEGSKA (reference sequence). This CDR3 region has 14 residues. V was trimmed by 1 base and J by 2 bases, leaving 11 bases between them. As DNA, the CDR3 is TGCAGTGCTAGAGTGGGCAGAGATAACACTGAAGCTTTCTTT. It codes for CSARVGRDNTEAFF.

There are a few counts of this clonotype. In DNA, the CDR3 is TGCGCCAGCAGCCCTAATACCGGGACTCTATTTTCTGAGCAGTTCTTC. Translated: CASSPNTGTLFSEQFF. The V and J genes are TRBV4-3 and TRBJ2-1; a weak D match, TRBD2 (6 bases). CDR3 size: 16 residues. In germline, CDR1 is LGHNA, CDR2 YSLEER. Between the trimmed V and J ends, which lost 4 bases and 9 bases, there was a span of 22 bases.

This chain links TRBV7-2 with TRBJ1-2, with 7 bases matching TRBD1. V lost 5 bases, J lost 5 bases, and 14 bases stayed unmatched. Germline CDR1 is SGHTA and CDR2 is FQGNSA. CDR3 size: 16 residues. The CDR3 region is CASSPGLGTAIYGYTF. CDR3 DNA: TGTGCCAGCAGCCCCGGTCTTGGGACAGCAATTTATGGCTACACCTTC.

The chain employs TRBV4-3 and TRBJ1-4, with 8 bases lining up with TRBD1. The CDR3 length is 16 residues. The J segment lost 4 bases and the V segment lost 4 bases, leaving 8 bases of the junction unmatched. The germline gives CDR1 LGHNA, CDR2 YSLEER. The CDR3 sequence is CASSRLPGQDNEKLFF. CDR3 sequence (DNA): TGCGCCAGCAGCCGCTTGCCGGGACAGGATAATGAAAAACTGTTTTTT.